The entry below gives a single T cell receptor (beta chain) sequence along with its context. The antigen it binds to is not known. There are no base qualities to consult, and no much larger clone falls within one base. For the CD8 naive samples, CD45RO-negative cells were positively selected for CCR7, yielding a CD45RA+CCR7+ population from which TemRA cells were excluded. The donors were healthy, HIV-negative adults with no recently reported acute infections or vaccinations. Every donor was a Caucasian adult living in Nashville, Tennessee, USA. Blood was collected by leukapheresis, and PBMCs were isolated by Ficoll-Histopaque density gradient centrifugation and then cryopreserved in liquid nitrogen vapor phase. Analytical flow cytometry was used to check the purity and quantity of every magnetically sorted T cell population. Each sorted fraction had its genomic DNA isolated and then quantified by UV absorbance on a Nanodrop 2000c.

This record comes from a study of shared clonotypes between healthy human individuals (dated by TCRdb to between 2020 and 2021). Study-wide context: The cohort included three men and two women between 18 and 49 years of age. For each donor, three plates each were used for CD4 naive and CD4 memory, two plates were used for CD8 naive, and one plate was used for CD8 memory. Blood TCR repertoires of several healthy adults were deeply sequenced to estimate repertoire size and the extent of clonotype sharing between individuals. Libraries were prepared and TCR repertoires were sequenced by different laboratories using diverse techniques, in order to increase sequencing depth and limit assay-specific biases. Each donor's leukapheresis produced roughly between roughly 0.85 and 10 billion PBMCs.

The research as a whole found: Pairwise subsampling indicated that sequencing depth was expected to affect the degree of clonotype sharing among donors. Estimated clonotype richness was generally larger for naive than for memory subsets. Sampling was limited to blood, and TCR repertoires in tissue likely differ from TCR repertoires in blood. Even with the large sequencing depth, rarefaction of the sorted-subset datasets indicated that sequencing was incomplete. Compared with non-shared clonotypes, clonotypes shared by all four sorted-subset donors had higher generation probabilities. Across several donors, 4.5% to 6.5% of naive CD4, 3.5% of naive CD8, under 2.5% of memory CD4, and roughly 0.41% of memory CD8 clonotypes were shared. Because the study included a small number of donors, the genetic and exposure-history diversity represented was limited.

Including cysteine and phenylalanine, the CDR3 has 13 amino acids. Just the 39-base CDR3 DNA is kept, in frame starting at base 1. The junction carries 5 bases between V and J, which are trimmed by 3 bases and 1 base respectively. Taken from the germline V gene, the CDR1 and CDR2 loops are KGHSH and LQKENI. TCR CDR3 regions were amplified from genomic DNA by multiplex PCR using the deep immunoSEQ assay. Extracted genomic DNA from each cell subset was spread evenly across all wells of several immunoSEQ 96-well plates, with each plate serving as a replicate. For sorted subsets, about 220 ng of genomic DNA, equivalent to around 31,000 T cell genomes, went into each replicate PCR. Purified libraries were measured with a Qubit 3.0 fluorometer, size-checked on a Bioanalyzer 2100, and measured again with the KAPA Library Quantification kit. Each immunoSEQ 96-well plate was sequenced on its own single-read 150-cycle Illumina NextSeq 550 flow cell. Concerning the study's data processing: Because the immunoSEQ output included only junctional sequences and no quality scores, the filtering could not be the same as the filtering used for full-length reads. To assign V/J genes and CDR3, sequences were annotated against IMGT germline references using PyIR, a Python wrapper for IgBLAST v1.9. Reads with weak V/J assignments (E-value above 1e-6), missing CDR3, stop codons, out-of-frame junctions, or ambiguous translated residues were removed. V3J clonotypes were defined as sequences sharing the same inferred V gene, J gene, and CDR3 amino acid sequence. Percentage overlap between repertoires was computed as shared unique clonotypes divided by the size of the smaller repertoire. RTK rarefaction, the Chao1 estimator, and Recon v2.1 estimates of unobserved clonotypes were used to assess repertoire richness. Generation probabilities for all TCRbeta clonotypes obtained by the gDNA method from a few donors were computed using OLGA. TCRdb holds this immuneACCESS table with in-frame rearrangements only. Some clones are missing; in checked studies, unresolved V genes explain under half, and the rest has no known cause. V, J and clone size are taken as reported in that table, and D and trimming were inferred from the DNA itself. The sample has some 2.1 million clones on record, roughly 94% of them singletons. In total, the top ten clones hold approximately 1.2% of the sample.

This receptor was obtained from a man between 18 and 35 years old in good health. Material for sequencing was naive CD8+ T cells sorted from blood. What this sample's cell subset or site label stands for: CD45RA+CCR7+. The sequence is built from TRBV18 and TRBJ2-3, with no D gene named confidently. The sequence in DNA is TGTGCCAGCTCACCTCGGGGCACAGATACGCAGTATTTT. This yields the protein CASSPRGTDTQYF. The CDR3, completed at both ends by the reference TRBV18 and TRBJ2-3 genes, gives the full variable domain NAGVMQNPRHLVRRRGQEARLRCSPMKGHSHVYWYRQLPEEGLKFMVYLQKENIIDESGMPKERFSAEFPKEGPSILRIQQVVRGDSAAYFCASSPRGTDTQYFGPGTRLTVL.